This T cell receptor (beta chain) stems from a study of T cell responses to AZD1222 COVID-19 vaccine. At the level of the study: Second doses at about 4 or about 12 weeks were pooled.

This CDR3 has 15 residues. V lost 0 bases to trimming and J lost 3 bases, with 9 bases between them. The germline V gene encodes CDR1 SGHAT and CDR2 FQNNGV. The method was immunoSEQ multiplex PCR; TCRdb's version includes in-frame clones alone and lacks a portion of them. Here the sample spans 100,000 to 150,000 clones, 80% to 90% being singletons. The rearrangement links TRBV11-2 to TRBJ1-3; D not certain. Source: peripheral blood, taken on day 0 of AZD1222 vaccination. The TCR originated in an adult in good health. The CDR3 sequence: CASSLDPGFGNTIYF. The CDR3 nucleotides read TGTGCCAGCAGCTTAGATCCGGGGTTTGGAAACACCATATATTTT.